This T cell receptor (beta chain) was recorded in a study of blood T cells in healthy people across ages (dated by TCRdb to between 2014 and 2017). About the study as a whole: In model experiments, template switching captured about one uniquely barcoded TCR beta cDNA molecule for every two T cells. Age-related changes in TCR beta repertoire diversity were measured in the study by deep sequencing normalized with unique cDNA molecular identifiers. The donors were split into four age groups: young (average around 15 years), middle-aged (roughly 39), aged (more than 55) and long-lived (approximately 89). To avoid experimental bias, donors of different ages were randomly spread across the sequencing lanes. For two donors (one aged 18 to 29 and one aged 80 or older), the study analyzed two additional independent replicas of 1 million unique cDNA reads from the same blood draw. Study-wide conclusions, independent of this receptor: As age increased, observed TCR beta diversity per million T cells dropped in a roughly linear way, and a significant reduction was already evident by age around 41. Donor CMV infection status was unknown, potentially confounding age-related changes in expanded clonotypes. A strong correlation was found between observed TCR beta diversity and the percentage of naive T cells measured by flow cytometry. Conclusive comparison of naive and antigen-experienced compartments was prevented by the profiling of bulk unsorted PBMCs. Compared with the aged group, the long-lived group had more naive CD4+ T cells, fewer expanded clones and increased TCR diversity, suggesting age selection. Total diversity estimates from one million sequenced T cells were considered lower bounds and underestimates.

This clonotype was counted between two and nine times. Its recognized antigen is unknown. Base-call qualities are not available, and no considerably larger clone is one nucleotide away. The roughly 39 donors, aged roughly 6 to 90 years, were systemically healthy Caucasian individuals from Russia. Each donor gave approximately 10 milliliters of peripheral blood, collected into EDTA-treated Vacutainer tubes. Ficoll-Paque density-gradient centrifugation was used to isolate PBMCs, with at least 6.5 million per sample. Trizol reagent was used to extract total RNA from the PBMCs, yielding at least 6 micrograms per sample. For every donor, flow cytometry on a PBMC aliquot measured the percentage of naive CD45RAhigh/CD27high T cells. V and J are truncated by 1 base and 11 bases respectively, leaving an intervening sequence of 11 bases. In the germline V gene, CDR1 corresponds to LGHNA and CDR2 to YSLEER. Taken from cysteine to phenylalanine, the CDR3 has 12 residues. Only CDR3 DNA remains: 36 bases, in frame from the first base.

Libraries were prepared through 5' RACE. Instrument on record: Illumina HiSeq 2500. A second 7 to 11 cycle PCR used a sample-barcoded 5' primer and a J-beta primer mix. A template-switch 5' adaptor carrying 12 random nucleotides introduced a unique molecular identifier onto each TCR beta cDNA molecule. Each sample yielded at least 2.5 million CDR3-containing paired-end reads. The Mint cDNA synthesis kit, primed by a TRBC-specific oligonucleotide, was used to synthesize first-strand cDNA from all RNA. All cDNA was treated with uracil-DNA glycosylase and then went through a first 18-cycle PCR with the universal primers M1SS and BC2_uni_R. As for how the authors treated the data: Normalization of each sample was performed by random selection of 1 million high-quality reads, each carrying a distinct molecular identifier. Reads sharing molecular identifiers were discarded rather than binned into consensus sequences. MiTCR, with a Q25 quality threshold and the strictest error-elimination algorithm, was used for CDR3 identification, clonotype clustering and error correction. A nonparametric unseen species model with Euler transformation was used to estimate lower-bound total TCR beta diversity. TCRdb took the public reads, trimmed them with fastp at Q25, ran MiXCR for clone calling and kept in-frame beta chains. Records with the same CDR3 protein are collapsed into one entry carrying the most frequent genes and DNA. What appears here as the V and J calls and clone size reflects TCRdb's work, not the paper's. Here the sample has fewer than 1,000,000 distinct CDR3 sequences; around 42% occur a single time. The top ten hold roughly 18% of the sample.

What was sequenced was blood. Recombination joined TRBV4-3 with TRBJ2-5; TRBD2 could be the D gene, as 5 bases match. The sequence came from a man aged 55 to 70 in good health. The DNA sequence follows: TGCGCCAGCAGCCAAGGTTCGGAGCGGCAGTACTTC. This yields the protein CASSQGSERQYF.